These 29 T cell receptor beta chains originate from one sample sequenced in a study of cytomegalovirus exposure and HLA in healthy donors. The PCR employed 60 Vbeta primers together with 13 Jbeta primers. Here immunoSEQ multiplex PCR was the method, and the copy in TCRdb shows in-frame clones only, minus some. The data contain around 100,000 clones, about 60% of them singletons. The source material was PBMCs. The receptors stem from a woman in her twenties or thirties in good health and CMV-seronegative.

Details on this clone: This specimen includes other DNA sequences encoding the same CDR3. This chain joins TRBV4-1 and TRBJ1-2; TRBD1 matches at 12 bases. Germline assignment: CDR1 MGHRA and CDR2 YSYEKL. CDR3 size: 15 residues. V dropped 6 bases and J dropped 4; count of bases not matched to a gene: 6. CDR3 region: CASSRGTGGIYGYTF. The CDR3 region has the DNA TGCGCCAGCAGTCGAGGGACAGGGGGCATCTATGGCTACACCTTC.

The V call is TRBV4-1, the J call TRBJ2-7; TRBD1 aligns across 8 bases. Germline values: CDR1 MGHRA, CDR2 YSYEKL. The CDR3 is 14 amino acids. V gave up 0 bases and J gave up 4 bases; unmatched junction bases: 2. CDR3 in amino acids: CASSQEQGDYEQYF. CDR3 in DNA: TGCGCCAGCAGCCAAGAACAGGGGGATTACGAGCAGTACTTC.

V and J are TRBV4-1 and TRBJ1-3; 9 bases are shared with TRBD1. The germline V gene has CDR1 MGHRA and CDR2 YSYEKL. Trimming cost V 4 bases and J 8 bases; bases outside gene matches: 6. The CDR3 spans 14 residues. DNA for the CDR3: TGCGCCAGCAGCCGGGGGGACAGGGCGGACACCATATATTTT. Its translation: CASSRGDRADTIYF.

This sequence joins TRBV7-2 and TRBJ1-5; D may be TRBD1 (6 bases). This CDR3 has 13 amino acids. Germline V gene lookup returns CDR1 SGHTA and CDR2 FQGNSA. V was shortened by 3 bases and J by 5 bases, with 8 bases between the two germline ends. Here the CDR3 DNA reads TGTGCCAGCAGCTTCCAGGGGTATCAGCCCCAGCATTTT. This encodes CASSFQGYQPQHF.

This clone was counted between two and nine times. The chain links TRBV9 to TRBJ1-4; no reliable D call. Germline assignment: CDR1 SGDLS and CDR2 YYNGEE. The CDR3 is made up of 15 amino acids. Trimming took off 1 base at V and 7 bases at J, with 14 bases between the two ends. As DNA, the CDR3 is TGTGCCAGCAGCGTATCAGGAGGGATTAGTGAAAAACTGTTTTTT. It encodes CASSVSGGISEKLFF. Together with reference TRBV9 and TRBJ1-4, the CDR3 gives the full variable domain: DSGVTQTPKHLITATGQRVTLRCSPRSGDLSVYWYQQSLDQGLQFLIQYYNGEERAKGNILERFSAQQFPDLHSELNLSSLELGDSALYFCASSVSGGISEKLFFGSGTQLSVL.

V is TRBV6-5 and J is TRBJ1-2; 7 bases match TRBD1. Looked up from germline, CDR1 is MNHEY and CDR2 is SVGAGI. The CDR3 length is 15 residues. V lost 4 bases, J lost 8 bases, and 13 bases stayed unmatched. In nucleotides, the CDR3 is TGTGCCAGCAGTTCTCACAGGGGCGGGGTCGAGGGCTACACCTTC. It codes for CASSSHRGGVEGYTF.

This rearrangement joins TRBV19 to TRBJ2-7, with TRBD1 matching over 7 bases. Looked up from germline, CDR1 is LNHDA and CDR2 is SQIVND (reference sequence). Trimming at V came to 6 bases and at J to 0 bases, leaving 11 bases not matched to a gene. The length of the CDR3 is 16 residues. The CDR3 spells CASSPDGTAVSYEQYF. In nucleotides, the CDR3 is TGTGCCAGTAGCCCCGACGGGACAGCGGTCTCCTACGAGCAGTACTTC. Together with reference TRBV19 and TRBJ2-7, the CDR3 gives the full variable domain: DGGITQSPKYLFRKEGQNVTLSCEQNLNHDAMYWYRQDPGQGLRLIYYSQIVNDFQKGDIAEGYSVSREKKESFPLTVTSAQKNPTAFYLCASSPDGTAVSYEQYFGPGTRLTVT.

This clone showed up just a few times. The rearrangement uses TRBV5-5 and TRBJ2-3, with TRBD1 matching 7 bases. V was pared by 1 base and J by 2 bases, with 13 bases of the junction left unmatched. The CDR3 spans 18 residues. Germline values: CDR1 SGHKS, CDR2 YYEKEE (reference sequence). The CDR3 sequence is CASSLTFTGTDITDTQYF. CDR3 DNA: TGTGCCAGCAGCTTGACCTTTACCGGGACAGATATCACAGATACGCAGTATTTT.

The chain links TRBV9 to TRBJ2-6, with D maybe TRBD1 (5 bases). Trimming pared 3 bases from V and 3 bases from J, leaving 13 bases between. Germline V gene lookup returns CDR1 SGDLS and CDR2 YYNGEE. This CDR3 is built from 16 residues. Here the CDR3 DNA reads TGTGCCAGCAGCGGTTACAGGCTACGTGGGGCCAACGTCCTGACTTTC. Protein: CASSGYRLRGANVLTF.

The chain couples TRBV28 to TRBJ1-2, with D possibly being TRBD1 (5 bases). In germline, CDR1 is MDHEN, CDR2 SYDVKM. V gave up 3 bases and J gave up 3 bases, with 8 bases separating them. The CDR3 loop spans 13 amino acids. In nucleotides, the CDR3 is TGTGCCAGCAGTTTTACAGGTGACTATGGCTACACCTTC. Its protein is CASSFTGDYGYTF.

The rearrangement links TRBV9 to TRBJ1-1, with D maybe TRBD1 (6 bases). V was cut by 7 bases and J by 1 base, with 8 bases left in between. This CDR3 spans 12 amino acids. The germline V gene encodes CDR1 SGDLS and CDR2 YYNGEE. CDR3 sequence reads: CASGGENTEAFF. In nucleotides, the CDR3 is TGTGCCAGCGGGGGCGAGAACACTGAAGCTTTCTTT.

This clone showed up just a few times. The rearrangement joins TRBV7-2 to TRBJ1-3; D gene ambiguous. Germline V gives CDR1 SGHTA, CDR2 FQGNSA. The CDR3 covers 17 residues. V lost 2 bases to trimming and J lost 0 bases, with 14 bases between them. CDR3 loop: CASSLTYGGNSGNTIYF. The DNA of the CDR3 is TGTGCCAGCAGCTTAACATATGGCGGTAACTCTGGAAACACCATATATTTT.

This clone was seen a handful of times. The rearrangement uses TRBV6-5 and TRBJ2-5; 8 bases fit TRBD2. The DNA matches TRBJ2-7 better at its end, which makes the J call doubtful. Per the germline V gene, CDR1 is MNHEY and CDR2 is SVGAGI. The CDR3 sequence is 14 residues long. CDR3 DNA: TGTGCCAGCTTGGCAAGAGCGGGAGCCTACGAGCAGTACTTC. Amino acids: CASLARAGAYEQYF.

The chain couples TRBV19 to TRBJ2-7; the match to TRBD1 covers 9 bases. This CDR3 region has 15 residues. The germline V gene encodes CDR1 LNHDA and CDR2 SQIVND (reference sequence). V gave up 5 bases and J gave up 0 bases; unmatched junction bases: 5. CDR3 residues: CASSVSTGGSYEQYF. The CDR3 nucleotides are TGTGCCAGTAGTGTGTCGACAGGGGGCTCCTACGAGCAGTACTTC.

The chain joins TRBV27 to TRBJ1-5, with 9 positions matching TRBD1. The CDR3 length is 14 residues. Per the germline V gene, CDR1 is MNHEY and CDR2 is SMNVEV (reference sequence). The ends lost 3 bases at V and 6 bases at J; junction bases unmatched: 3. The DNA for the CDR3 is TGTGCCAGCAGTTTCGGGACAGGGAGTCAGCCCCAGCATTTT. This translates into CASSFGTGSQPQHF.

This clone was seen a few times. The chain combines TRBV12-5 with TRBJ2-7, with D possibly being TRBD2 (5 bases). Trimming stripped 2 bases from V and 2 bases from J, with 10 bases between. This CDR3 contains 14 residues. CDR1 is LGHNT, CDR2 FRNRAP, per germline. The CDR3 here is CASGLSGNPYEQYF. The CDR3 nucleotides read TGTGCTAGTGGTTTGTCGGGGAATCCCTACGAGCAGTACTTC.

The V and J genes are TRBV5-1 and TRBJ1-1; unclear D gene. The CDR3 covers 16 residues. Germline V gene sequence: CDR1 SGHRS, CDR2 YFSETQ. With 4 bases removed from V and 1 base from J, the gap between germline ends came to 17 bases. In DNA form, the CDR3 reads TGCGCCAGCAGCCCCCGATTACAGAAAACGAACACTGAAGCTTTCTTT. This encodes CASSPRLQKTNTEAFF.

The gene calls are TRBV18 and TRBJ2-3, with TRBD2 identical over 13 bases. There are 17 residues in the CDR3. Germline V lookup: CDR1 KGHSH, CDR2 LQKENI. J gave up 0 bases and V 0 bases, and 0 bases lay outside the gene matches. CDR3: CASSPPGLAGSTDTQYF. The CDR3 nucleotides are TGTGCCAGCTCACCACCGGGACTAGCGGGAAGCACAGATACGCAGTATTTT.

J is TRBJ1-1 and V is TRBV7-2; 7 bases line up with TRBD1. CDR1 SGHTA and CDR2 FQGNSA come from the germline V gene. Germline trimming cut 2 bases from V and 0 bases from J; bases unmatched to any gene: 6. The CDR3 length is 16 residues. The CDR3: CASSLSGTALNTEAFF. CDR3 bases: TGTGCCAGCAGCTTATCCGGGACAGCCCTGAACACTGAAGCTTTCTTT.

In this sample, this clone turned up a few times. The J gene is TRBJ2-5, the V gene TRBV7-9, with 12 nucleotides matching TRBD1. The CDR3 has 16 amino acids. Germline trimming cut 4 bases from V and 5 bases from J; bases unmatched to any gene: 8. Germline CDR1 reads SEHNR; CDR2 reads FQNEAQ (reference sequence). The CDR3 nucleotides read TGTGCCAGCAGCTGGGGGGACAGGGGGCATGCGGAGACCCAGTACTTC. It is translated as CASSWGDRGHAETQYF.

The chain couples TRBV11-2 to TRBJ2-1, with D perhaps TRBD1 (5 bases). CDR1 is SGHAT and CDR2 is FQNNGV in the germline V gene. V was trimmed by 6 bases and J by 0 bases, leaving 15 bases between them. This CDR3 has 16 residues. The CDR3 region is CASRGLGNLSYNEQFF. CDR3 sequence (DNA): TGTGCCAGCAGGGGGCTGGGGAACCTCTCCTACAATGAGCAGTTCTTC.

This clone was seen more than once but under ten times. V and J are TRBV18 and TRBJ1-6, with 8 bases matching TRBD1. CDR3 size: 14 residues. Losses at the gene ends were 5 bases for V and 8 bases for J; bases not matched to a gene: 5. The germline gives CDR1 KGHSH, CDR2 LQKENI. The chain's CDR3 is CASSTLDRDSPLHF. In nucleotides, the CDR3 is TGTGCCAGCTCAACCCTGGACAGGGATTCACCCCTCCACTTT.

The chain joins TRBV28 to TRBJ1-1; 7 bases fit TRBD1. Germline CDR1 reads MDHEN; CDR2 reads SYDVKM. V lost 6 bases to trimming and J lost 4 bases; unmatched junction nucleotides: 8. This CDR3 contains 14 residues. The CDR3 DNA sequence: TGTGCCAGCAGGAAAGGGGGCTCGGGCACTGAAGCTTTCTTT. It specifies CASRKGGSGTEAFF. The whole variable domain, remainder taken from reference TRBV28 and TRBJ1-1, is DVKVTQSSRYLVKRTGEKVFLECVQDMDHENMFWYRQDPGLGLRLIYFSYDVKMKEKGDIPEGYSVSREKKERFSLILESASTNQTSMYLCASRKGGSGTEAFFGQGTRLTVV.

The gene calls are TRBV5-5 and TRBJ2-1, with D possibly TRBD1 on 7 matching bases. V was shortened by 7 bases and J by 4 bases, with 12 bases between the two germline ends. Germline V lookup: CDR1 SGHKS, CDR2 YYEKEE (reference sequence). The CDR3 spans 13 residues. CDR3 DNA: TGTGCCAGCGGAGGGGGCGGGTACAATGAGCAGTTCTTC. Its protein product is CASGGGGYNEQFF.

This clone was recorded only once. The J gene is TRBJ1-1, the V gene TRBV30; D is ambiguous. The germline gives CDR1 GTSNPN, CDR2 SVGIG (reference sequence). The CDR3 length is 12 residues. Trimming stripped 5 bases from V and 4 bases from J, with 11 bases between. CDR3 coding DNA: TGTGCCTGGGACACTTTCGGCACTGAAGCTTTCTTT. Its translation is CAWDTFGTEAFF. The entire variable domain, with the rest obtained from reference TRBV30 and TRBJ1-1, is as follows: SQTIHQWPATLVQPVGSPLSLECTVEGTSNPNLYWYRQAAGRGLQLLFYSVGIGQISSEVPQNLSASRPQDRQFILSSKKLLLSDSGFYLCAWDTFGTEAFFGQGTRLTVV.

The V call is TRBV5-1, the J call TRBJ2-3, with TRBD2 matching over 8 bases. CDR1 is SGHRS and CDR2 is YFSETQ in the germline V gene. The CDR3 has 16 residues. J lost 4 bases, V lost 4 bases, and 11 bases had no gene match. The CDR3 nucleotides are TGCGCCAGCAGCGGGGGGATTAGCGGGGTCGCAGATACGCAGTATTTT. Its protein product is CASSGGISGVADTQYF.

This clone was recorded a few times. The chain combines TRBV5-1 with TRBJ2-1; 7 bases are shared with TRBD1. The CDR3 is 15 residues long. Looked up from germline, CDR1 is SGHRS and CDR2 is YFSETQ. V lost 3 bases to trimming and J lost 1 base; unmatched junction nucleotides: 4. The CDR3 DNA follows: TGCGCCAGCAGCTATATGACAGGGTCCTACAATGAGCAGTTCTTC. Its protein is CASSYMTGSYNEQFF.

The chain links TRBV5-1 to TRBJ2-3; the D gene is possibly TRBD2 (5 bases). The CDR3 runs 14 residues. V was trimmed by 2 bases and J by 2 bases, leaving 9 bases between them. CDR1 is SGHRS, CDR2 YFSETQ, per germline. In DNA, the CDR3 is TGCGCCAGCAGCTTAGGACTTGACACAGATACGCAGTATTTT. Its translation is CASSLGLDTDTQYF.

This sequence joins TRBV29-1 and TRBJ2-6; maybe TRBD2 (5 bases). CDR3 length equals 16 residues. V lost 7 bases to trimming and J lost 1 base, with 17 bases between them. CDR1 is SQVTM and CDR2 is ANQGSEA in the germline V gene. CDR3 DNA sequence: TGCAGCGCCCAGTCGGAGGTGGGGTCTGGGGCCAACGTCCTGACTTTC. Translating it yields CSAQSEVGSGANVLTF.